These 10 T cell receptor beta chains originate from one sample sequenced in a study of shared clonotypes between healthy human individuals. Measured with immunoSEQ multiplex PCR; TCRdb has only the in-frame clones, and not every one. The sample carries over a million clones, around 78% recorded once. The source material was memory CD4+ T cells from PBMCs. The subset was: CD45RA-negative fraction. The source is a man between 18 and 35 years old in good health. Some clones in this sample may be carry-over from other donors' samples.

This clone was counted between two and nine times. The CDR3 bases are TGTGCCAGCTCACCAGACGTGGTCCGGCCCCAGCATTTT. Protein product: CASSPDVVRPQHF. The genes are TRBV18 and TRBJ1-5; D gene ambiguous. The CDR3 totals 13 residues. Germline V gives CDR1 KGHSH, CDR2 LQKENI. V was cut by 2 bases and J by 9 bases, with 11 bases left in between. The variable domain in full, with the rest retrieved from reference TRBV18 and TRBJ1-5, is NAGVMQNPRHLVRRRGQEARLRCSPMKGHSHVYWYRQLPEEGLKFMVYLQKENIIDESGMPKERFSAEFPKEGPSILRIQQVVRGDSAAYFCASSPDVVRPQHFGDGTRLSIL.

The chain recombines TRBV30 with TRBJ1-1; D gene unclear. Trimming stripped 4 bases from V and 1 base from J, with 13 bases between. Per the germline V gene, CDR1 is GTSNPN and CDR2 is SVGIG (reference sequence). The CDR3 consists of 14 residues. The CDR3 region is CAWKSRLSNTEAFF. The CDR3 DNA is TGTGCCTGGAAAAGTCGCTTATCGAACACTGAAGCTTTCTTT. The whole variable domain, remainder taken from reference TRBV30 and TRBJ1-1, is SQTIHQWPATLVQPVGSPLSLECTVEGTSNPNLYWYRQAAGRGLQLLFYSVGIGQISSEVPQNLSASRPQDRQFILSSKKLLLSDSGFYLCAWKSRLSNTEAFFGQGTRLTVV.

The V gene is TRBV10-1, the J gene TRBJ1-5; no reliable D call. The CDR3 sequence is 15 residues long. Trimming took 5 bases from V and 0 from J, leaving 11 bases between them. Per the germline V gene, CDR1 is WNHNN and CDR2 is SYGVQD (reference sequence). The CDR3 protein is CASSSTAHSNQPQHF. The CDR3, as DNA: TGCGCCAGCAGTTCGACGGCTCATAGCAATCAGCCCCAGCATTTT.

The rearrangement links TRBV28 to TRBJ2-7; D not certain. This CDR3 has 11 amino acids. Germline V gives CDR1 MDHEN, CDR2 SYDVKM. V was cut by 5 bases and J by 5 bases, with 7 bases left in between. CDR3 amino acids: CASSIVHEQYF. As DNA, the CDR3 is TGTGCCAGCAGTATCGTACACGAGCAGTACTTC.

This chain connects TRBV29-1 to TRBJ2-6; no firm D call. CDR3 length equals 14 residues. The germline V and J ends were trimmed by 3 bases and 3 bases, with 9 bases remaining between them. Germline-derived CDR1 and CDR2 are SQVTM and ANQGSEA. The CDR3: CSVELPGGANVLTF. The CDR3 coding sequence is TGCAGCGTTGAGTTGCCGGGTGGGGCCAACGTCCTGACTTTC.

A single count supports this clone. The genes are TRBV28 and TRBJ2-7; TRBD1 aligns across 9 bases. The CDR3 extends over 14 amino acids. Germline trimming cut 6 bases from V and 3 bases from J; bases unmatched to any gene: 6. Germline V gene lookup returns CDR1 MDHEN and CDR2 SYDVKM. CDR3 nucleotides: TGTGCCAGCAGAAGAGCGGGACAGGGCTACGAGCAGTACTTC. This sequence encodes CASRRAGQGYEQYF.

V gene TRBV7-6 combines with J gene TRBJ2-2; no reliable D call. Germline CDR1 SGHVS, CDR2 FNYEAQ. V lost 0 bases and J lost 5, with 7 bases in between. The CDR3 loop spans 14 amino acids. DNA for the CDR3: TGTGCCAGCAGCTTAGCGCTCCGGACCGGGGAGCTGTTTTTT. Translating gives CASSLALRTGELFF.

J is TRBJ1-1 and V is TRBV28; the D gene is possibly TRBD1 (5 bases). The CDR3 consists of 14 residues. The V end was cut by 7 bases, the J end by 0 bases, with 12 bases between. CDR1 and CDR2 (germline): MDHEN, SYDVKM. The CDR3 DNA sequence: TGTGCCAGCACCACCGGGGCGTTGAACACTGAAGCTTTCTTT. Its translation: CASTTGALNTEAFF.

CDR3 coding DNA: TGCGCCAGCAGCTTCCGAATGACTAGCGGGAAGACCTACGAGCAGTACTTC. It is translated as CASSFRMTSGKTYEQYF. The V gene is TRBV5-1, the J gene TRBJ2-7; 11 positions agree with TRBD2. The length of the CDR3 is 17 residues. Germline CDR1 reads SGHRS; CDR2 reads YFSETQ. The V gene end was trimmed by 2 bases and the J gene end by 2 bases; junction bases not matched to a gene: 9.

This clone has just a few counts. CDR3 sequence: CASTLLRGLDQPHGYTF. The CDR3 bases are TGTGCCAGCACTCTTCTCAGGGGGCTTGATCAACCTCATGGCTACACCTTC. The chain couples TRBV2 to TRBJ1-2, with TRBD1 identical over 8 bases. The CDR3 is 17 residues long. Germline CDR1 SNHLY, CDR2 FYNNEI. Losses at the gene ends were 7 bases for V and 6 bases for J; bases not matched to a gene: 19.